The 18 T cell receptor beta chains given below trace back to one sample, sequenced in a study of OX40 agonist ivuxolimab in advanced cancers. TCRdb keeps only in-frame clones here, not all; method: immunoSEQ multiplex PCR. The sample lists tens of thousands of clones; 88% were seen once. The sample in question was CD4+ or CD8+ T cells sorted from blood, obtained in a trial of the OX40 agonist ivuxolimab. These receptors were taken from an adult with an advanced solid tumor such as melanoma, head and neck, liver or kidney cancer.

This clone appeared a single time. This chain's CDR3 is CASSRAPSNQPQHF. CDR3 DNA: TGTGCCAGTAGTCGGGCACCTAGCAATCAGCCCCAGCATTTT. The V call is TRBV19, the J call TRBJ1-5; D not certain. V lost 5 bases and J 0 bases, leaving 8 bases between the germline ends. Germline-derived CDR1 and CDR2 are LNHDA and SQIVND (reference sequence). CDR3 length: 14 amino acids.

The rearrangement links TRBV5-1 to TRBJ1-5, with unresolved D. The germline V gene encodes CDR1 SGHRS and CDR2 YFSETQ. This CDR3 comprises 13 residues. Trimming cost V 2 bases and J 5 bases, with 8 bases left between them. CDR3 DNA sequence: TGCGCCAGCAGCTTAAGCGGGGATCAGCCCCAGCATTTT. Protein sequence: CASSLSGDQPQHF.

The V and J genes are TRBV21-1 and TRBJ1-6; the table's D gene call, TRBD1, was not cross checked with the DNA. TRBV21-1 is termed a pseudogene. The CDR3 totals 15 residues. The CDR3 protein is CASSKETRGSSPLHF. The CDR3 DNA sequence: TGTGCCAGCAGCAAAGAAACCAGGGGGAGTTCACCCCTCCACTTT.

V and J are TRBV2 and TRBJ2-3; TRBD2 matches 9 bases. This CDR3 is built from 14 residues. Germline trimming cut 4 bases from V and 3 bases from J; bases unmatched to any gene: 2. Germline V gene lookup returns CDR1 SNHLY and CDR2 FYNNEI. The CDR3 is CASSGSGGTDTQYF. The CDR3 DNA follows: TGTGCCAGCAGTGGTAGCGGGGGAACAGATACGCAGTATTTT.

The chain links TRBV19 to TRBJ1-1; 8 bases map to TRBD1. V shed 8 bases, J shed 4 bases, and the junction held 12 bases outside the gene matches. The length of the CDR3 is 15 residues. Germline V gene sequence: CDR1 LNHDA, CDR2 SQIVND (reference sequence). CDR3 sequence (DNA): TGTGCCAGTGTCAGGGGGCGCGGAATGGGCACTGAAGCTTTCTTT. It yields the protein CASVRGRGMGTEAFF.

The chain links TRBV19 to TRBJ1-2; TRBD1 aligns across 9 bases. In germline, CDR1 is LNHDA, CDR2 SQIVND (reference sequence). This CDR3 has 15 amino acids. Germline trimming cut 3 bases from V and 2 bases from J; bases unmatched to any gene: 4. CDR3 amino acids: CASSITGTGNYGYTF. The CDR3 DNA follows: TGTGCCAGTAGTATTACCGGGACAGGGAACTATGGCTACACCTTC.

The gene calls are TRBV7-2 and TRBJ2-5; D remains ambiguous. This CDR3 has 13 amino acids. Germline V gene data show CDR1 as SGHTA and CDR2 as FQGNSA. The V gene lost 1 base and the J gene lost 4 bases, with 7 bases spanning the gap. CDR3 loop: CASSLVGSETQYF. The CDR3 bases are TGTGCCAGCAGCTTAGTTGGCTCAGAGACCCAGTACTTC.

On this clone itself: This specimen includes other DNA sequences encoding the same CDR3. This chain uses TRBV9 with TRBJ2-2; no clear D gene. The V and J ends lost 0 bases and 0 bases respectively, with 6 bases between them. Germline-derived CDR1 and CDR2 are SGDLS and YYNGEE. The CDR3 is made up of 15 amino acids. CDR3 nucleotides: TGTGCCAGCAGCGTAGGCCCCCCGAACACCGGGGAGCTGTTTTTT. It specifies CASSVGPPNTGELFF.

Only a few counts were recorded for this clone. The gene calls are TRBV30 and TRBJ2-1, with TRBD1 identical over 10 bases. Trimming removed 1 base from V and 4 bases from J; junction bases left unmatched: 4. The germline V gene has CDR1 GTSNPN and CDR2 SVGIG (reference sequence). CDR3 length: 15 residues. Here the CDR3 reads CAWSALDRGYNEQFF. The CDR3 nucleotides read TGTGCCTGGAGTGCCTTGGACAGGGGGTACAATGAGCAGTTCTTC.

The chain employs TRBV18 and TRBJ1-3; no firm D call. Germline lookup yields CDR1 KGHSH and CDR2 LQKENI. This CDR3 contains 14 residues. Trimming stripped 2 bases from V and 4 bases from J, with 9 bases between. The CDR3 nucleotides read TGTGCCAGCTCACCAAGCGGGAGGGGAAACACCATATATTTT. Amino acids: CASSPSGRGNTIYF.

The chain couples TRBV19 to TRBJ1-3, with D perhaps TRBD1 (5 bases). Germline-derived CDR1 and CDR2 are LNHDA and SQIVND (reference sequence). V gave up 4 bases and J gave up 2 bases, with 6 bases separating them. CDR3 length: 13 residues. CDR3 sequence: CASSTRAGNTIYF. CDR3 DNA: TGTGCCAGTAGTACCAGGGCTGGAAACACCATATATTTT. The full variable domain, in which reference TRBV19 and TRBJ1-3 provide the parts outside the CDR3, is DGGITQSPKYLFRKEGQNVTLSCEQNLNHDAMYWYRQDPGQGLRLIYYSQIVNDFQKGDIAEGYSVSREKKESFPLTVTSAQKNPTAFYLCASSTRAGNTIYFGEGSWLTVV.

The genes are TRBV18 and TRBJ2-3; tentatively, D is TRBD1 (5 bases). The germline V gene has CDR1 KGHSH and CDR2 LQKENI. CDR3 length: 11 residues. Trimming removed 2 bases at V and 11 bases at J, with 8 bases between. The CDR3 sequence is CASSPSRGQYF. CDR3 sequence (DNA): TGTGCCAGCTCACCATCTAGGGGGCAGTATTTT.

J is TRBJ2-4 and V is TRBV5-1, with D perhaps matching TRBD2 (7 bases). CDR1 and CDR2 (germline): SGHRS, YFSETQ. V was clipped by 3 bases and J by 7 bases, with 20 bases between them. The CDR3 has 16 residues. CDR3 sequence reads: CASSWGAGGRQNIQYF. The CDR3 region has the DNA TGCGCCAGCAGCTGGGGGGCCGGGGGGCGACAGAACATTCAGTACTTC. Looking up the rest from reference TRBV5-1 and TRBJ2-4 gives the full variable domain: KAGVTQTPRYLIKTRGQQVTLSCSPISGHRSVSWYQQTPGQGLQFLFEYFSETQRNKGNFPGRFSGRQFSNSRSEMNVSTLELGDSALYLCASSWGAGGRQNIQYFGAGTRLSVL.

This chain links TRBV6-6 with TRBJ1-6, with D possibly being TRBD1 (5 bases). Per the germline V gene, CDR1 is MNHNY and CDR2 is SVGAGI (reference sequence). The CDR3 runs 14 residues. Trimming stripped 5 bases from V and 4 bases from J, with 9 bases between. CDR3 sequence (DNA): TGTGCCAGCAGTACCTGGACATATAATTCACCCCTCCACTTT. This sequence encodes CASSTWTYNSPLHF.

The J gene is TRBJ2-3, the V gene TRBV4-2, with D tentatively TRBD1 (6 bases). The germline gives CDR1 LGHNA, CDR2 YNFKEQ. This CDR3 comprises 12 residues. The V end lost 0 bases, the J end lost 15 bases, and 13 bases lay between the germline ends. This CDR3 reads CASSQDGTRSYF. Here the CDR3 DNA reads TGTGCCAGCAGCCAAGATGGGACAAGGAGCTATTTT.

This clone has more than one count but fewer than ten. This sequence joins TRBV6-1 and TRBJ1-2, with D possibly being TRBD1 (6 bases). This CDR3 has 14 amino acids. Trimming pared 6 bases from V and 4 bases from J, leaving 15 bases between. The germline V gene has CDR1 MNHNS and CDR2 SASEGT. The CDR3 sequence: CASSVPGGLYGYTF. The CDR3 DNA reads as TGTGCCAGCAGCGTTCCGGGGGGGCTCTATGGCTACACCTTC.

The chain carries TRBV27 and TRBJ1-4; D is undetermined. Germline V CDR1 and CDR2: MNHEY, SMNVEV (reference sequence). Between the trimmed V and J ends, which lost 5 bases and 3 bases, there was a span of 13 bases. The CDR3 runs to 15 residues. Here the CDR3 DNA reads TGTGCCAGCAGTCCCGGACGGCGGCCTAATGAAAAACTGTTTTTT. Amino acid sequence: CASSPGRRPNEKLFF. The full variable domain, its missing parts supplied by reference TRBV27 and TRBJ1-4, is EAQVTQNPRYLITVTGKKLTVTCSQNMNHEYMSWYRQDPGLGLRQIYYSMNVEVTDKGDVPEGYKVSRKEKRNFPLILESPSPNQTSLYFCASSPGRRPNEKLFFGSGTQLSVL.

The CDR3 bases are TGTGCCAGCAGTTACTCGCCGGGCGGGACCGGGGAGCTGTTTTTT. This translates into CASSYSPGGTGELFF. The chain carries TRBV6-5 and TRBJ2-2; possible D gene TRBD2, 5 bases. This CDR3 is built from 15 residues. V lost 0 bases and J 5 bases, leaving 10 bases between the germline ends. Per the germline V gene, CDR1 is MNHEY and CDR2 is SVGAGI.